The 9 T cell receptor beta chains below all came from one sample that was sequenced in a study of T cells in localized non-small cell lung cancer. The table came from immunoSEQ multiplex PCR; TCRdb's copy has only in-frame clones and leaves some out. There are under 2,500 clones in the sample; about a fifth occur only once, and 18% lies in the top ten. The sample was lung tumor tissue, taken before any cancer treatment. The receptors come from a male donor aged 60 or over with stage I lung adenocarcinoma.

By its share, this clone is medium-sized. The chain employs TRBV6-8 and TRBJ1-5, with 12 positions matching TRBD1. Germline CDR1 is MNHGY and CDR2 is SAAAGT. With 4 bases clipped from V and 1 base from J, the junction kept 8 bases outside the gene matches. There are 18 residues in the CDR3. The CDR3: CASSSRGQGASSNQPQHF. CDR3 DNA: TGTGCCAGCAGTTCCCGGGGACAGGGGGCCTCGAGCAATCAGCCCCAGCATTTT.

The V and J genes are TRBV18 and TRBJ2-1, with 10 bases identical to TRBD1. V was clipped by 6 bases and J by 4 bases; unmatched bases: 6. CDR3 size: 15 residues. The germline V gene encodes CDR1 KGHSH and CDR2 LQKENI. This CDR3 is CASSLRQGAYNEQFF. CDR3 DNA sequence: TGTGCCAGCTCTCTCCGACAGGGGGCGTACAATGAGCAGTTCTTC. Looking up the rest from reference TRBV18 and TRBJ2-1 gives the full variable domain: NAGVMQNPRHLVRRRGQEARLRCSPMKGHSHVYWYRQLPEEGLKFMVYLQKENIIDESGMPKERFSAEFPKEGPSILRIQQVVRGDSAAYFCASSLRQGAYNEQFFGPGTRLTVL.

V gene TRBV6-8 combines with J gene TRBJ2-4; TRBD2 matches 10 bases. The CDR3 is 15 amino acids. The germline V gene encodes CDR1 MNHGY and CDR2 SAAAGT. V dropped 10 bases and J dropped 0; count of bases not matched to a gene: 6. This CDR3 reads CATTGTSEAKNIQYF. CDR3 sequence (DNA): TGTGCCACCACCGGGACTAGCGAAGCCAAAAACATTCAGTACTTC.

There are a few counts of this clone. The chain couples TRBV28 to TRBJ1-2; D is possibly TRBD1 (5 bases). The V and J ends lost 3 bases and 2 bases respectively, with 13 bases between them. Per the germline V gene, CDR1 is MDHEN and CDR2 is SYDVKM. This CDR3 spans 15 amino acids. DNA of the CDR3: TGTGCCAGCAGTTTTCGTGGGGCTCCGAACTATGGCTACACCTTC. This gives the protein CASSFRGAPNYGYTF.

The gene calls are TRBV14 and TRBJ2-7, with D tentatively TRBD2 (6 bases). The V gene's germline CDR1 is SGHDN and CDR2 FVKESK. CDR3 length: 17 amino acids. The V and J ends lost 1 base and 5 bases respectively, with 21 bases between them. CDR3 protein: CASSQGTSLLSRHEQYF. CDR3 sequence (DNA): TGTGCCAGCAGCCAAGGAACTAGCCTTCTTAGTCGGCACGAGCAGTACTTC.

The chain employs TRBV12-5 and TRBJ1-1, with 9 bases lining up with TRBD1. The CDR3 runs to 13 residues. The germline V gene encodes CDR1 LGHNT and CDR2 FRNRAP. The CDR3 coding sequence is TGTGCCAGCCGCGGGACAGGGCGCACTGAAGCTTTCTTT. The encoded protein is CASRGTGRTEAFF. The variable domain in full, completed from reference TRBV12-5 and TRBJ1-1, reads DARVTQTPRHKVTEMGQEVTMRCQPILGHNTVFWYRQTMMQGLELLAYFRNRAPLDDSGMPKDRFSAEMPDATLATLKIQPSEPRDSAVYFCASRGTGRTEAFFGQGTRLTVV.

The gene calls are TRBV15 and TRBJ2-6; D may match TRBD1 or TRBD2 (5 bases each). V was shortened by 3 bases and J by 0 bases, with 15 bases between the two germline ends. This CDR3 is built from 18 residues. Germline CDR1 reads LNHNV; CDR2 reads YYDKDF (reference sequence). Here the CDR3 DNA reads TGTGCCACCAGCAGGCCCGGGACGGCAAGCTCTGGGGCCAACGTCCTGACTTTC. This translates into CATSRPGTASSGANVLTF.

The chain uses TRBV29-1 and TRBJ2-1; 7 positions agree with TRBD2. V shed 3 bases, J shed 6 bases, and the junction held 11 bases outside the gene matches. Germline loops: CDR1 SQVTM, CDR2 ANQGSEA. This CDR3 is built from 15 residues. The CDR3 nucleotides are TGCAGCGTTGATCTAGCGGAAATTCCAGGCAATGAGCAGTTCTTC. Translating it yields CSVDLAEIPGNEQFF.

Only a few counts were recorded for this clone. The rearrangement joins TRBV11-3 to TRBJ2-7; 13 positions match TRBD2. There are 15 residues in the CDR3. V was pared by 5 bases and J by 1 base, with 2 bases of the junction left unmatched. Germline V gives CDR1 SGHNT, CDR2 YENEEA. This CDR3 reads CASSMGLAGSYEQYF. The CDR3 DNA follows: TGTGCCAGCAGCATGGGACTAGCGGGATCCTACGAGCAGTACTTC.